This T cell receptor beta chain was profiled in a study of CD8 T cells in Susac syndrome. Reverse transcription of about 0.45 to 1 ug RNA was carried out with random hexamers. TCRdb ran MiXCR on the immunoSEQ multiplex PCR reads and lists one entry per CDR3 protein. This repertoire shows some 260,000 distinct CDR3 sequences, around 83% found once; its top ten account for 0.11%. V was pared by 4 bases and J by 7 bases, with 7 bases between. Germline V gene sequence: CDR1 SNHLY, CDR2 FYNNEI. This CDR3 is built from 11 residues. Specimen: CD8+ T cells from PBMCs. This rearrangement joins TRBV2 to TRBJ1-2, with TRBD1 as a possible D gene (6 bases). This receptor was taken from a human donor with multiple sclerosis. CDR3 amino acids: CASSGGGGYTF. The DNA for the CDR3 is TGTGCCAGCAGTGGAGGGGGTGGCTACACCTTC.